This T cell receptor beta chain comes out of a study of OX40 agonist ivuxolimab in advanced cancers. Across the study: Ivuxolimab, an antibody that agonizes OX40 (CD134), was administered to the patients. Ivuxolimab was delivered to patients intravenously every 2 weeks at doses spanning 0.01 to 10 mg/kg. Patients were roughly 83% male with ages about 20 to 79, mean around 61.

Study-wide results and limits: CD8+ T cells (on average) carried more expanded clones than CD4+ T cells.

Only in-frame clones appear in the TCRdb table, and some are missing; sequencing was by immunoSEQ multiplex PCR. Here the sample spans some 110,000 clones, about 93% being singletons. With regard to this clone: Its antigen is as yet unknown.

CDR3 length equals 16 residues. Germline CDR1 reads MGHRA; CDR2 reads YSYEKL. Trimming took 3 bases from V and 1 from J; bases not matched to a gene: 6. The clonotype was recovered from an adult with an advanced solid tumor such as melanoma, head and neck, liver or kidney cancer. The rearrangement joins TRBV4-1 to TRBJ2-1; TRBD2 matches 7 bases. The sample in question was CD4+ or CD8+ T cells sorted from blood, obtained in a trial of the OX40 agonist ivuxolimab. The CDR3 DNA reads as TGCGCCAGCAGCCATTTGGGACTACCTTCCTACAATGAGCAGTTCTTC. Its translation: CASSHLGLPSYNEQFF.